The present entry profiles one T cell receptor (beta chain) with its context. Germline V gives CDR1 MNHNY, CDR2 SVGAGI (reference sequence). Trimming removed 5 bases from V and 8 bases from J; junction bases left unmatched: 14. This CDR3 has 16 residues. The record originates from a study of CD8 T cells in Susac syndrome. Background on the study: Among the sequenced Susac syndrome patients, 5 or 6 had active disease while about eight were in remission.

After extraction with the RNeasy kit, roughly 0.5 to 1 ug of the RNA was reverse transcribed using random hexamers. TCRdb reprocessed the immunoSEQ multiplex PCR reads with MiXCR, giving one entry per CDR3 protein. The sample yields fewer than 200,000 distinct CDR3 sequences, roughly 94% seen once. V usage is TRBV6-6 and J usage is TRBJ1-2, with 10 bases fitting TRBD1. Sequencing input: CD4+ T cells from PBMCs. This TCR derives from a human donor with Susac syndrome. The CDR3 loop is CASSTLPGQGKGGYTF. The CDR3, as DNA: TGTGCCAGCAGTACGCTTCCGGGACAGGGGAAAGGCGGCTACACCTTC.